A selection of T cell receptor beta chains follows, all from one sample in a study of early T cells in non-severe SARS-CoV-2 infection. TCRdb fed the 5' RACE reads into MiXCR, producing one record per CDR3 protein. The sample shows some 39,000 distinct CDR3 sequences, around 4.1% of them seen only once. Sequencing was done on a sample of whole blood. These receptors all stem from an adult who was a healthcare worker with PCR-confirmed SARS-CoV-2 infection or an uninfected control (not recorded which). Each CDR3 is given without its conserved first and last residue.

CDR3aa: ASSPWRGNTIY
j_gene: TRBJ1-3
v_gene: TRBV12-3/TRBV12-4

CDR3aa: ASSPGDSGAYEQY
j_gene: TRBJ2-7
v_gene: TRBV18

CDR3aa: ASSLSWGNTEAF
j_gene: TRBJ1-1
v_gene: TRBV7-9

CDR3aa: SSLGGGTYEQY
j_gene: TRBJ2-7
v_gene: TRBV20-1

CDR3aa: ASGLVIWADTGELF
j_gene: TRBJ2-2
v_gene: TRBV12-5

CDR3aa: ASSPRTILTGPTYEQY
j_gene: TRBJ2-7
v_gene: TRBV18

CDR3aa: ASSLKLAGGNTYEQF
j_gene: TRBJ2-1
v_gene: TRBV12-3/TRBV12-4

CDR3aa: ASSMNRVRY
j_gene: TRBJ2-7
v_gene: TRBV5-1

CDR3aa: SARDIQAPLNTEAF
j_gene: TRBJ1-1
v_gene: TRBV20-1

CDR3aa: SAGVDEQF
j_gene: TRBJ2-1
v_gene: TRBV20-1

CDR3aa: ASTGYSNQPQH
j_gene: TRBJ1-5
v_gene: TRBV6-1

CDR3aa: ASRSQAISSYNEQF
j_gene: TRBJ2-1
v_gene: TRBV28

CDR3aa: ASSHPGTKAF
j_gene: TRBJ1-1
v_gene: TRBV3-1

CDR3aa: SVYGTGGYEQY
j_gene: TRBJ2-7
v_gene: TRBV29-1

CDR3aa: ASSIYLGPGANVLT
j_gene: TRBJ2-6
v_gene: TRBV19

CDR3aa: AWSVGGPQY
j_gene: TRBJ2-3
v_gene: TRBV30

CDR3aa: ASSTGTGTTH
j_gene: TRBJ1-2
v_gene: TRBV12-3/TRBV12-4

CDR3aa: ASSAVATDTQY
j_gene: TRBJ2-3
v_gene: TRBV7-9

CDR3aa: SARDQRGSSYEQY
j_gene: TRBJ2-7
v_gene: TRBV20-1

CDR3aa: ASSQGTAPQH
j_gene: TRBJ1-5
v_gene: TRBV3-1

CDR3aa: ASSLATSGGDTQY
j_gene: TRBJ2-3
v_gene: TRBV12-3/TRBV12-4

CDR3aa: SVNRGMAYNEQF
j_gene: TRBJ2-1
v_gene: TRBV29-1

CDR3aa: ASSLDRGRSLSGEKLF
j_gene: TRBJ1-4
v_gene: TRBV11-2

CDR3aa: ASSSERTIYNEQF
j_gene: TRBJ2-1
v_gene: TRBV7-2

CDR3aa: ASISDSGQGDYEQY
j_gene: TRBJ2-7
v_gene: TRBV6-2/TRBV6-3

CDR3aa: ASSSGGEGIEQF
j_gene: TRBJ2-1
v_gene: TRBV6-5

CDR3aa: ASSLTLAETQY
j_gene: TRBJ2-5
v_gene: TRBV11-2

CDR3aa: ASSHPARGRTNEKLF
j_gene: TRBJ1-4
v_gene: TRBV19

CDR3aa: ASSLEGGEPQH
j_gene: TRBJ1-5
v_gene: TRBV7-2

CDR3aa: ASRETGWGTEAF
j_gene: TRBJ1-1
v_gene: TRBV6-5

CDR3aa: SSGQGKDQPQH
j_gene: TRBJ1-5
v_gene: TRBV29-1

CDR3aa: ASSGGVKGTGELF
j_gene: TRBJ2-2
v_gene: TRBV7-9

CDR3aa: SAQTGLGSVTAY
j_gene: TRBJ2-3
v_gene: TRBV20-1

CDR3aa: AGRGAPGAEQY
j_gene: TRBJ2-7
v_gene: TRBV28

CDR3aa: ASSFQGAMYEQY
j_gene: TRBJ2-7
v_gene: TRBV7-2

CDR3aa: ASSGTGRTDTQY
j_gene: TRBJ2-3
v_gene: TRBV6-1

CDR3aa: ASSSDRGKSYEQY
j_gene: TRBJ2-7
v_gene: TRBV5-1

CDR3aa: ASSWEGTPNEQF
j_gene: TRBJ2-1
v_gene: TRBV9

CDR3aa: ASSVSSGRLSYEQY
j_gene: TRBJ2-7
v_gene: TRBV9

CDR3aa: ASSSDPDRRQETQY
j_gene: TRBJ2-5
v_gene: TRBV5-1

CDR3aa: ASSTRTGEMYEQY
j_gene: TRBJ2-7
v_gene: TRBV21-1

CDR3aa: SARVPGRLGANVLT
j_gene: TRBJ2-6
v_gene: TRBV20-1

CDR3aa: SVDDAGHDGYEQY
j_gene: TRBJ2-7
v_gene: TRBV29-1

CDR3aa: SARDFLAGDNEQF
j_gene: TRBJ2-1
v_gene: TRBV20-1

CDR3aa: ASSPGPQETQY
j_gene: TRBJ2-5
v_gene: TRBV7-3

CDR3aa: AISDRGRASGELF
j_gene: TRBJ2-2
v_gene: TRBV10-3

CDR3aa: ASSIQGRGNQPQH
j_gene: TRBJ1-5
v_gene: TRBV12-3/TRBV12-4

CDR3aa: ASSPRRFYEQY
j_gene: TRBJ2-7
v_gene: TRBV18

CDR3aa: ASSPLAAAYNEQF
j_gene: TRBJ2-1
v_gene: TRBV7-3

CDR3aa: ASSESKVGSEQF
j_gene: TRBJ2-1
v_gene: TRBV10-2

CDR3aa: ASSVEVYTEAF
j_gene: TRBJ1-1
v_gene: TRBV9

CDR3aa: ASRPGQGSSYEQY
j_gene: TRBJ2-7
v_gene: TRBV19

CDR3aa: ASSQGLAVYEQY
j_gene: TRBJ2-7
v_gene: TRBV11-2